One sample yielded the 6 T cell receptor beta chains listed below, sequenced in a study of blood T cell repertoires in COVID-19. Sequencing used immunoSEQ multiplex PCR; TCRdb keeps in-frame clones, though not all of them. Found here are about 330,000 clones, around 89% of them singletons; the top ten hold approximately 4%. Sequencing was done on a sample of peripheral blood. The source of these receptors is a woman between 45 and 60 years old with active or convalescent COVID-19.

This rearrangement joins TRBV5-4 to TRBJ1-2; no firm D call. Germline loops: CDR1 SGHNT, CDR2 YYREEE (reference sequence). V was shortened by 1 base and J by 4 bases, with 14 bases between the two germline ends. The CDR3 consists of 15 residues. The CDR3 DNA is TGTGCCAGCAGCTTGAACCCGACGGAGTTCTATGGCTACACCTTC. This sequence encodes CASSLNPTEFYGYTF.

This clone has just one count. This chain connects TRBV4-1 to TRBJ2-3; D call uncertain. This CDR3 is 14 amino acids long. The germline gives CDR1 MGHRA, CDR2 YSYEKL. With 2 bases removed from V and 1 base from J, the gap between germline ends came to 7 bases. The CDR3 region is CASSQSQGTDTQYF. As DNA, the CDR3 is TGCGCCAGCAGCCAATCCCAGGGCACAGATACGCAGTATTTT.

V is TRBV20-1 and J is TRBJ2-1; D possibly corresponds to TRBD2 (7 bases). The CDR3 is 16 residues long. V shed 3 bases and J shed 4 bases, with 19 bases lying between them. Germline loops: CDR1 DFQATT, CDR2 SNEGSKA (reference sequence). CDR3 nucleotides: TGCAGTGCTAGTGGGGGGGCGGGAGTTGTTTACAATGAGCAGTTCTTC. Translated, it gives CSASGGAGVVYNEQFF.

The V and J genes are TRBV5-1 and TRBJ2-3, with 7 bases lining up with TRBD2. Germline V CDR1 and CDR2: SGHRS, YFSETQ. V gave up 1 base and J gave up 4 bases; unmatched junction bases: 6. This CDR3 comprises 15 residues. The CDR3 region is CASSLNAGDADTQYF. Written as DNA, the CDR3 is TGCGCCAGCAGCTTGAATGCGGGAGACGCAGATACGCAGTATTTT.

The V gene is TRBV4-2, the J gene TRBJ1-1, with D tentatively TRBD1 (6 bases). Germline V gene sequence: CDR1 LGHNA, CDR2 YNFKEQ. Deletions cut 1 base from V and 2 bases from J, with 17 bases between. The CDR3 loop spans 17 amino acids. The CDR3 bases are TGTGCCAGCAGCCAAGTGGGGGCACCCTCTAGTAACACTGAAGCTTTCTTT. It is translated as CASSQVGAPSSNTEAFF.

The chain uses TRBV30 and TRBJ2-7, with D maybe TRBD1 (5 bases). The V end was cut by 6 bases, the J end by 0 bases, with 9 bases between. Germline V CDR1 and CDR2: GTSNPN, SVGIG (reference sequence). The CDR3 has 12 residues. The CDR3 loop is CACTGNSYEQYF. CDR3 nucleotides: TGTGCCTGTACAGGCAACTCCTACGAGCAGTACTTC.